The clone carrying this TCR beta chain was observed a handful of times. No antigen is known for it. The table came from immunoSEQ multiplex PCR; TCRdb's copy has only in-frame clones and leaves some out. This sample includes approximately 30,000 clones with no singletons; its ten biggest clones take up around 6.5%. This sample was included in a study of T cells after posttransplantation cyclophosphamide. Study-wide results and limits: TRB clonality was highly associated with recipient CMV seropositivity and reactivation. Skin or GI-infiltrating T cells shared few TRB sequences with blood.

Trimming removed 0 bases at V and 4 bases at J, with 14 bases between. Germline V gives CDR1 SGDLS, CDR2 YYNGEE. The CDR3 loop spans 15 amino acids. The related graft donor's blood sample was taken on the day of bone marrow donation. The sequenced sample consisted of PBMCs. The gene calls are TRBV9 and TRBJ2-7, with D possibly TRBD2 on 5 matching bases. This clonotype originated in a woman aged 45-59 years in good health and a related stem cell transplant donor. The DNA of the CDR3 is TGTGCCAGCAGCGTAGGGCTAGGACTGGGTTACGAGCAGTACTTC. This codes for CASSVGLGLGYEQYF.